The T cell receptor (beta chain) under discussion was sequenced for a study of CD8 T cells in ankylosing spondylitis. The sample holds many counts of this clonotype. The antigen remains unidentified. The study, taken as a whole, reports: Disease-linked clones bore a CD8+ phenotype and were relatively rare in peripheral blood. Some of the motif variants had earlier been found in reactive arthritis patients' fluid and blood.

The CDR3 runs to 14 residues. Per germline, CDR1 MDHEN and CDR2 SYDVKM. V gave up 6 bases and J gave up 4 bases, with 13 bases separating them. 5'-RACE, quantitative and with molecular barcodes, yielded the TCR beta libraries. TCRdb re-derived calls from the 5' RACE reads in MiXCR, one entry per CDR3 protein. The table lists some 120,000 distinct CDR3 sequences, approximately 14% of them singletons. The clonotype originates from a female donor with ankylosing spondylitis or in good health (not recorded which). V gene TRBV28 combines with J gene TRBJ1-3; tentative D call: TRBD1 (5 bases). Sequenced material: blood, either unsorted or a sorted T cell fraction (not recorded which). CDR3 coding DNA: TGTGCCAGCAGCCCCGGGACGGCCGGAAACACCATATATTTT. It codes for CASSPGTAGNTIYF.